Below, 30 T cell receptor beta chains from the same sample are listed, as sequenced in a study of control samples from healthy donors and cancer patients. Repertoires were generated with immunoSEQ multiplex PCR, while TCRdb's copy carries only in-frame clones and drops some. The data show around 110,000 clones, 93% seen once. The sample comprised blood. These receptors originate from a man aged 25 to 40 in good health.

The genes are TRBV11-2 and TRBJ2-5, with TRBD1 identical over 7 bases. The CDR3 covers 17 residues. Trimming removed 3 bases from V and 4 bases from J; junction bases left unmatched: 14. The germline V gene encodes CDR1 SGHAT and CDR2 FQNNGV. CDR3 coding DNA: TGTGCCAGCAGCTTCCGCCGACCGGGACAGACAAGAGAGACCCAGTACTTC. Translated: CASSFRRPGQTRETQYF.

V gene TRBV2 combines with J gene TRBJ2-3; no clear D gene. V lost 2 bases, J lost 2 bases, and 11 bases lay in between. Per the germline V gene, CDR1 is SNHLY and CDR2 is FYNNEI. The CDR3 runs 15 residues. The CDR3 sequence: CASSEQDGFTDTQYF. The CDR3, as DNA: TGTGCCAGCAGTGAACAGGATGGATTCACAGATACGCAGTATTTT.

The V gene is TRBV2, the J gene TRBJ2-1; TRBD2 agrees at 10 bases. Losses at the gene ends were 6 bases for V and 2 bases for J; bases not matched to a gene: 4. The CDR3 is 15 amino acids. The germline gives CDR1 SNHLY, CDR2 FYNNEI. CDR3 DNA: TGTGCCAGCAGGAGGGGGACTAGCGCCTACAATGAGCAGTTCTTC. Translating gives CASRRGTSAYNEQFF.

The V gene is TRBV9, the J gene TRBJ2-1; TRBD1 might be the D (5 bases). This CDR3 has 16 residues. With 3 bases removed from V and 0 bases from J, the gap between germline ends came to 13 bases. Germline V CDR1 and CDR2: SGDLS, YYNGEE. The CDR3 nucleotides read TGTGCCAGCAGCGGCGACAGAGCTCCCTCCTACAATGAGCAGTTCTTC. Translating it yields CASSGDRAPSYNEQFF.

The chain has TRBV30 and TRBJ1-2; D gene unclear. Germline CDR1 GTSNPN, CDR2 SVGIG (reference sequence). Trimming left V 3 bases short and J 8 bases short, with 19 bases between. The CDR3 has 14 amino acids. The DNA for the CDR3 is TGTGCCTGGAGGGTACCGGGCATCACCGGCGGCTACACCTTC. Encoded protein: CAWRVPGITGGYTF.

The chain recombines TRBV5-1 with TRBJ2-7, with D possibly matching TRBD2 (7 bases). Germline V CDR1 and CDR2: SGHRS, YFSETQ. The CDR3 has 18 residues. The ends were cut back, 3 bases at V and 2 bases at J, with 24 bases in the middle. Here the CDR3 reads CASSSGPSPGGAAYEQYV. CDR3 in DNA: TGCGCCAGCAGCTCGGGGCCCTCACCTGGGGGGGCAGCCTACGAGCAGTACGTC.

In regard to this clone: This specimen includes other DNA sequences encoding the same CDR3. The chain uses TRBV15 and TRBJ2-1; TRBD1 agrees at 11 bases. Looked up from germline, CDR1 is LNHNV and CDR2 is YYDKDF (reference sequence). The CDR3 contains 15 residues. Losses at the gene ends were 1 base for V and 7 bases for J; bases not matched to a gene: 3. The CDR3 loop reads CATSRAGTGGNEQFF. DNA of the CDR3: TGTGCCACCAGCAGAGCAGGGACAGGGGGGAATGAGCAGTTCTTC.

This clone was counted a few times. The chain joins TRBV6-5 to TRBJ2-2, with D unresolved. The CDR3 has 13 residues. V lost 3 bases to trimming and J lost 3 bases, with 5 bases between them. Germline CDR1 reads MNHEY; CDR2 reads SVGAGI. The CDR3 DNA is TGTGCCAGCAGTTATCGGCACACCGGGGAGCTGTTTTTT. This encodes CASSYRHTGELFF.

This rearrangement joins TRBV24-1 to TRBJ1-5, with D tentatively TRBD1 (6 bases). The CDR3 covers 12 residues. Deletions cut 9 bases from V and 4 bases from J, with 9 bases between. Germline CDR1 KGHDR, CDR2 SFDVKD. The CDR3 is CATADRNQPQHF. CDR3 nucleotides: TGTGCCACCGCGGACAGAAATCAGCCCCAGCATTTT.

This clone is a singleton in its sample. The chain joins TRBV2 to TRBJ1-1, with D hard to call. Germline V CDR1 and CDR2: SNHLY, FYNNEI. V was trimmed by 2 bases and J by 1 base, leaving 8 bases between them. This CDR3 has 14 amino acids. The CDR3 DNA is TGTGCCAGCAGTGAATTCCGGAAGAACACTGAAGCTTTCTTT. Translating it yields CASSEFRKNTEAFF.

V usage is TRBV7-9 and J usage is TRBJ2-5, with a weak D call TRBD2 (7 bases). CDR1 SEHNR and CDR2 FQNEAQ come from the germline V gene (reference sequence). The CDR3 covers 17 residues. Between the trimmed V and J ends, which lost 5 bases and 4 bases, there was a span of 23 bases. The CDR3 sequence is CASSPKARGGAAETQYF. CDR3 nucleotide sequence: TGTGCCAGCAGCCCAAAAGCAAGGGGGGGCGCGGCAGAGACCCAGTACTTC.

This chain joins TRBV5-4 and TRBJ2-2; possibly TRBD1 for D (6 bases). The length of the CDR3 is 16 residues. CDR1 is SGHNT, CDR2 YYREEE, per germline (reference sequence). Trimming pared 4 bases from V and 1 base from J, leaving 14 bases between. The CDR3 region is CASSPRQDLNTGELFF. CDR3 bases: TGTGCCAGCAGCCCGAGACAGGACCTGAACACCGGGGAGCTGTTTTTT.

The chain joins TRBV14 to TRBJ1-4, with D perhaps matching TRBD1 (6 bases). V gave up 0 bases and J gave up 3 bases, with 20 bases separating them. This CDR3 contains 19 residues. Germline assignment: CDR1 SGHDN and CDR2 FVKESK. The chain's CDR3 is CASSQDFLKGGLANEKLFF. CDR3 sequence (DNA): TGTGCCAGCAGCCAAGACTTTTTGAAGGGGGGTTTAGCTAATGAAAAACTGTTTTTT.

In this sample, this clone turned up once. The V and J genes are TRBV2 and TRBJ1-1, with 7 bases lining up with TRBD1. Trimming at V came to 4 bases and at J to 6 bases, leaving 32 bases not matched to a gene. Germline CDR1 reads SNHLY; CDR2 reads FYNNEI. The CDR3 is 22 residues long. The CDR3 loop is CASSVLSAWVGGGAGKPAEAFF. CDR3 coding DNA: TGTGCCAGCAGTGTATTAAGTGCCTGGGTTGGAGGGGGCGCCGGAAAACCAGCTGAAGCTTTCTTT.

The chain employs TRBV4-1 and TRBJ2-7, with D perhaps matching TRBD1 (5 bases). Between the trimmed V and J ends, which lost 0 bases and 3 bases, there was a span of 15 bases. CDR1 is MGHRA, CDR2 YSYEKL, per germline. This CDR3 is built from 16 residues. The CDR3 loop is CASSQEEAGWGYEQYF. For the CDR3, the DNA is TGCGCCAGCAGCCAAGAAGAGGCAGGGTGGGGCTACGAGCAGTACTTC.

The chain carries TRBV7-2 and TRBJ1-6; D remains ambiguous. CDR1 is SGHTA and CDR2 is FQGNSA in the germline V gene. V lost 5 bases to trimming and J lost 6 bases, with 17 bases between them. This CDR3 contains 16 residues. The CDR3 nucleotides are TGTGCCAGCAGCCCGTACACCATTTCACGTAATTCACCCCTCCACTTT. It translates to CASSPYTISRNSPLHF.

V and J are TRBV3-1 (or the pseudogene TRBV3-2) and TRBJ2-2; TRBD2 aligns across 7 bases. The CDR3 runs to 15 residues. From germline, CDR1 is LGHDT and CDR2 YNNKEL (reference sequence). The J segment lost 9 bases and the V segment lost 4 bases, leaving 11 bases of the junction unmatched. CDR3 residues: CASSPRGEGLRELFF. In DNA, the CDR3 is TGTGCCAGCAGCCCGCGAGGGGAGGGGCTCCGGGAGCTGTTTTTT.

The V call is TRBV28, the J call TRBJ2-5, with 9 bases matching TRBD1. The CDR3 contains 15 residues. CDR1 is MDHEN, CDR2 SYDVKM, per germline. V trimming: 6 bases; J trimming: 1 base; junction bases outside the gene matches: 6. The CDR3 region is CASSRPGQGQETQYF. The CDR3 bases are TGTGCCAGCAGCCGTCCGGGACAGGGCCAAGAGACCCAGTACTTC.

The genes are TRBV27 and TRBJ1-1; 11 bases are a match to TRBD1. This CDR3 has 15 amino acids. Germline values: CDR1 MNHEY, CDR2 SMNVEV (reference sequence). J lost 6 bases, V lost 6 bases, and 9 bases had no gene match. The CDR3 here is CASSQIGTGGSEAFF. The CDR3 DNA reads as TGTGCCAGCAGCCAAATAGGGACAGGGGGATCTGAAGCTTTCTTT.

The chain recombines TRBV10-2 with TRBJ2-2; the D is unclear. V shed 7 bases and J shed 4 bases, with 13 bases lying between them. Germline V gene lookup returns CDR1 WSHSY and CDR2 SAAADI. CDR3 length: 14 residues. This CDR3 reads CASTPLRSTGELFF. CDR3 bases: TGCGCCAGCACCCCGCTCCGGTCCACCGGGGAGCTGTTTTTT.

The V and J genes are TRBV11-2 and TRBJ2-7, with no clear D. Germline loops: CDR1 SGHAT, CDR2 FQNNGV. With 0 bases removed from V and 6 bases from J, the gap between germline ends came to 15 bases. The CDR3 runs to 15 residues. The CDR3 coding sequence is TGTGCCAGCAGCTTAGATCGACCCGGGCAGTCCGAGCAGTACGTC. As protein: CASSLDRPGQSEQYV.

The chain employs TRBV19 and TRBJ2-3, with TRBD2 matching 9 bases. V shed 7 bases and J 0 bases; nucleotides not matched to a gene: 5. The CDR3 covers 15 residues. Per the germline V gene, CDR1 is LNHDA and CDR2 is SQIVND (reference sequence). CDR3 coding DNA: TGTGCCAGTATAGGGCGGGGGGGGAGCACAGATACGCAGTATTTT. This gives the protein CASIGRGGSTDTQYF.

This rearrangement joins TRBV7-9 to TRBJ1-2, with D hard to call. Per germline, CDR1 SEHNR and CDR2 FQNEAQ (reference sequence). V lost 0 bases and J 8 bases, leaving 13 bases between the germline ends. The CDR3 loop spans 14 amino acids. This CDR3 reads CASSLAVEGGGYTF. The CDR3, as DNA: TGTGCCAGCAGCTTAGCGGTCGAGGGAGGAGGCTACACCTTC.

CDR3 amino acids: CATSGGGRDQPQHF. The CDR3 region has the DNA TGTGCCACCTCGGGAGGGGGGAGGGACCAGCCCCAGCATTTT. The rearrangement uses TRBV25-1 and TRBJ1-5, with D perhaps matching TRBD1 (6 bases). CDR3 length: 14 residues. Trimming removed 10 bases at V and 7 bases at J, with 20 bases between. Germline V lookup: CDR1 MGHDK, CDR2 SYGVNS.

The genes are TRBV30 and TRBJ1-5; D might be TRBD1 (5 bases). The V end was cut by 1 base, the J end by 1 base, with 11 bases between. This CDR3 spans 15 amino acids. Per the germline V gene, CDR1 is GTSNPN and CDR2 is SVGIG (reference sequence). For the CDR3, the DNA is TGTGCCTGGAGTGGGGGGAGTTGGAGCAATCAGCCCCAGCATTTT. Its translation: CAWSGGSWSNQPQHF.

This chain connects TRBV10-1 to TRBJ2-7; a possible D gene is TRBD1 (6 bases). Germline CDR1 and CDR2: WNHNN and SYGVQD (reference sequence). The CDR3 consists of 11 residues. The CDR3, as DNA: TGCGCCAGCAGTCTACTGACAGGAACGCTGGTC. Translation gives CASSLLTGTLV.

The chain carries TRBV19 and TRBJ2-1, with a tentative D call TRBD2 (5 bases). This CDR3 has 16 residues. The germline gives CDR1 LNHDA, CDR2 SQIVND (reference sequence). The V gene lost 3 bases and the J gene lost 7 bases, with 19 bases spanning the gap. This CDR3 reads CASSISSRRPGNEQFF. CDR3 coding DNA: TGTGCCAGTAGTATCTCCTCCCGACGGCCGGGGAATGAGCAGTTCTTC.

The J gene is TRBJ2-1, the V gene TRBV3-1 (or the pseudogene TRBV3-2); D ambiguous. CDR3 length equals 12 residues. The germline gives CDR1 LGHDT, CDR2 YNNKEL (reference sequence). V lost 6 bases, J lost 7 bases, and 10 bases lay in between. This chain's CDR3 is CASSPSLNEQFF. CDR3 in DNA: TGTGCCAGCAGTCCCTCGCTTAATGAGCAGTTCTTC.

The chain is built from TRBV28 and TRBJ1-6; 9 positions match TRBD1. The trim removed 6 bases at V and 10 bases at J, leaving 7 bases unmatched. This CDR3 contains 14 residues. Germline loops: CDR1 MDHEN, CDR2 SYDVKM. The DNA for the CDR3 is TGTGCCAGCAGGTGGGACAGGGCTAACTCACCCCTCCACTTT. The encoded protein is CASRWDRANSPLHF.

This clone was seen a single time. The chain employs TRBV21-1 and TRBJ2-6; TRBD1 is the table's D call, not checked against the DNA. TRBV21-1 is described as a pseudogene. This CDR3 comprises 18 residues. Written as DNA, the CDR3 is TGTGCCAGCAGCAAAAAGGGGCAAAACAGCTCTGGGGCCAACGTCCTGACTTTC. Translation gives CASSKKGQNSSGANVLTF.